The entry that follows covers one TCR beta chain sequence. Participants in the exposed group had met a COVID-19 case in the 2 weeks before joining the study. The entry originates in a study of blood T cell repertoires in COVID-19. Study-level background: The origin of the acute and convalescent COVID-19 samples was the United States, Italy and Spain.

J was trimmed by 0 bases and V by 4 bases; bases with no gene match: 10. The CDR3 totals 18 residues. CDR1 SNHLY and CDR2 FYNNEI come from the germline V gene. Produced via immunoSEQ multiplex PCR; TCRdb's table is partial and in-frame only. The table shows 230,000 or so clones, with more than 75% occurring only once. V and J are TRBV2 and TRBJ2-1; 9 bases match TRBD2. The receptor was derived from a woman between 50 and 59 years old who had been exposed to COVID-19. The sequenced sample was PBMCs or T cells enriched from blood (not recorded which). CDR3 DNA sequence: TGTGCCAGCAGTGGACTTACAGCGGGGGGATTCTCCTACAATGAGCAGTTCTTC. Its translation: CASSGLTAGGFSYNEQFF.